A selection of T cell receptor beta chains follows, all from one sample in a study of blood T cell repertoires in COVID-19. Libraries were prepared by immunoSEQ multiplex PCR; TCRdb keeps only in-frame clonotypes and omits some of them. This table holds 150,000 to 200,000 clones, around 84% found once. Sequencing was performed on PBMCs or T cells enriched from blood (not recorded which). These receptors were obtained from a woman in her forties or fifties who had recovered from COVID-19. The CDR3 runs from the conserved cysteine through the conserved F or W. The order of the fields is D gene, J gene, V gene, clone size, CDR3 DNA, CDR3 protein. A D gene is named only where the DNA matches it firmly. Only some rows state a clone size, as once, few, many or a class for expanded clones.

D gene: TRBD1
J gene: TRBJ2-7
V gene: TRBV4-2
clone size: once
CDR3 DNA: TGTGCCAGCAGCCCGGGACAGTTCTCCGCAACCTACGAGCAGTACTTC
CDR3 protein: CASSPGQFSATYEQYF

D gene: .
J gene: TRBJ1-1
V gene: TRBV4-3
clone size: .
CDR3 DNA: TGCGCCAGCAGCCAAGATAGTGTCGAGAACACTGAAGCTTTCTTT
CDR3 protein: CASSQDSVENTEAFF

D gene: TRBD1
J gene: TRBJ1-1
V gene: TRBV5-1
clone size: .
CDR3 DNA: TGCGCCAGCAGCCCGGGGACAGTGATCACTGAAGCTTTCTTT
CDR3 protein: CASSPGTVITEAFF

D gene: .
J gene: TRBJ1-1
V gene: TRBV6-4
clone size: .
CDR3 DNA: TGTGCCAGCAGCACCACAGCTAACACTGAAGCTTTCTTT
CDR3 protein: CASSTTANTEAFF

D gene: .
J gene: TRBJ1-3
V gene: TRBV3-1/TRBV3-2
clone size: .
CDR3 DNA: TGTGCCAGCAGCCGTGAGGACACCATATATTTT
CDR3 protein: CASSREDTIYF

D gene: TRBD2
J gene: TRBJ2-3
V gene: TRBV2
clone size: .
CDR3 DNA: TGTGCCAGCAAAGCGGGAATAGGTGCAGATACGCAGTATTTT
CDR3 protein: CASKAGIGADTQYF

D gene: TRBD2
J gene: TRBJ2-1
V gene: TRBV10-3
clone size: once
CDR3 DNA: TGTGCCATCAGTGGTTGGGCGGGAGGACCCTACAATGAGCAGTTCTTC
CDR3 protein: CAISGWAGGPYNEQFF

D gene: TRBD1
J gene: TRBJ1-2
V gene: TRBV5-4
clone size: .
CDR3 DNA: TGTGCCAGCGGGGACAGGGTTAACTATGGCTACACCTTC
CDR3 protein: CASGDRVNYGYTF

D gene: .
J gene: TRBJ1-2
V gene: TRBV7-8
clone size: .
CDR3 DNA: TGTGCCAGCAGCCCACCCCTAGGCTACACCTTC
CDR3 protein: CASSPPLGYTF

D gene: TRBD1
J gene: TRBJ2-7
V gene: TRBV9
clone size: once
CDR3 DNA: TGTGCCAGCAGCGTGGACAGGGGACTCGAGCAGTACTTC
CDR3 protein: CASSVDRGLEQYF

D gene: TRBD1
J gene: TRBJ1-6
V gene: TRBV27
clone size: .
CDR3 DNA: TGTGCCAGCAGTATCGACAGGGCATGGTCACCCCTCCACTTT
CDR3 protein: CASSIDRAWSPLHF

D gene: .
J gene: TRBJ1-5
V gene: TRBV5-1
clone size: .
CDR3 DNA: TGCGCCAGCTCAAGGACATTCGATCAGCCCCAGCATTTT
CDR3 protein: CASSRTFDQPQHF

D gene: .
J gene: TRBJ2-7
V gene: TRBV7-2
clone size: many
CDR3 DNA: TGTGCCAGCAGCTTCAGGGGATACGAGCAGTACTTC
CDR3 protein: CASSFRGYEQYF

D gene: .
J gene: TRBJ2-3
V gene: TRBV7-3
clone size: once
CDR3 DNA: TGTGCCAGCAGCTCCGTCGGCGGGGTGACCACAGATACGCAGTATTTT
CDR3 protein: CASSSVGGVTTDTQYF

D gene: TRBD1
J gene: TRBJ2-5
V gene: TRBV3-1/TRBV3-2
clone size: .
CDR3 DNA: TGTGCCAGCAGCCAGACCGGGACAGAAGAGACCCAGTACTTC
CDR3 protein: CASSQTGTEETQYF

D gene: TRBD1
J gene: TRBJ1-3
V gene: TRBV9
clone size: .
CDR3 DNA: TGTGCCAGCAGCGCACCTTTAGGACAGGGAATACCGTCTGGAAACACCATATATTTT
CDR3 protein: CASSAPLGQGIPSGNTIYF

D gene: .
J gene: TRBJ1-5
V gene: TRBV5-1
clone size: .
CDR3 DNA: TGCGCCAGCAGCTACGTTGGAGGCAATCAGCCCCAGCATTTT
CDR3 protein: CASSYVGGNQPQHF

D gene: .
J gene: TRBJ1-1
V gene: TRBV18
clone size: few
CDR3 DNA: TGTGCCAGCTCACCCGGACAAGACACTGAAGCTTTCTTT
CDR3 protein: CASSPGQDTEAFF

D gene: .
J gene: TRBJ1-5
V gene: TRBV4-1
clone size: few
CDR3 DNA: TGCGCCAGCAGCCAAGATATTAATGAAGCGGGATTTGGTCCCCAGCATTTT
CDR3 protein: CASSQDINEAGFGPQHF

D gene: .
J gene: TRBJ2-7
V gene: TRBV5-1
clone size: .
CDR3 DNA: TGCGCCAGCAGTTCGGAGCTACCTCCCTACGAGCAGTACTTC
CDR3 protein: CASSSELPPYEQYF

D gene: .
J gene: TRBJ1-2
V gene: TRBV19
clone size: .
CDR3 DNA: TGTGCCAGTACCCTGGCAGGGGTAGTTCTTGGCTACACCTTC
CDR3 protein: CASTLAGVVLGYTF

D gene: .
J gene: TRBJ1-4
V gene: TRBV5-3
clone size: .
CDR3 DNA: TGTGCCAGAAGCTTGGCCCGCAGGGGTGGGGAAAAACTGTTTTTT
CDR3 protein: CARSLARRGGEKLFF

D gene: .
J gene: TRBJ1-2
V gene: TRBV12-3/TRBV12-4
clone size: .
CDR3 DNA: TGTGCCAGCAGTTTTGGGGGGTTAGGCTACACCTTC
CDR3 protein: CASSFGGLGYTF

D gene: TRBD1
J gene: TRBJ1-6
V gene: TRBV28
clone size: .
CDR3 DNA: TGTGCCAGTCGACAGGGCCCCTATAATTCACCCCTCCACTTT
CDR3 protein: CASRQGPYNSPLHF

D gene: .
J gene: TRBJ2-7
V gene: TRBV6-1
clone size: .
CDR3 DNA: TGTGCCAGCAGTGACCGGGGTACCTACGAGCAGTACTTC
CDR3 protein: CASSDRGTYEQYF

D gene: TRBD1
J gene: TRBJ1-6
V gene: TRBV5-1
clone size: .
CDR3 DNA: TGCGCCAGCAGCAACCGGACAGGACCGAATTCACCCCTCCACTTT
CDR3 protein: CASSNRTGPNSPLHF

D gene: .
J gene: TRBJ1-1
V gene: TRBV6-5
clone size: .
CDR3 DNA: TGTGCCAGCAGTTACCTCGGTACAGGGTTCGCAGCTTTCTTT
CDR3 protein: CASSYLGTGFAAFF

D gene: TRBD1
J gene: TRBJ2-5
V gene: TRBV29-1
clone size: .
CDR3 DNA: TGCAGCGTTCGACAGGGAAGAGAGACCCAGTACTTC
CDR3 protein: CSVRQGRETQYF

D gene: .
J gene: TRBJ1-2
V gene: TRBV12-3/TRBV12-4
clone size: .
CDR3 DNA: TGTGCCAGCATCCCGGAGGCCGGCCATGGCTACACCTTC
CDR3 protein: CASIPEAGHGYTF

D gene: TRBD2
J gene: TRBJ2-1
V gene: TRBV6-2/TRBV6-3
clone size: .
CDR3 DNA: TGTGCCAGCAGCCACGGACTAGCGGGAGGTAGGCAGTTCTTC
CDR3 protein: CASSHGLAGGRQFF

D gene: TRBD1
J gene: TRBJ2-3
V gene: TRBV11-3
clone size: .
CDR3 DNA: TGTGCCAGCAGCCCTGAGACAGGGGGGGGCACGCAGTATTTT
CDR3 protein: CASSPETGGGTQYF

D gene: TRBD2
J gene: TRBJ2-1
V gene: TRBV5-4
clone size: .
CDR3 DNA: TGTGCCAGCAGCCGGAGCTACCTTAGCGGGAGTACCTACAATGAGCAGTTCTTC
CDR3 protein: CASSRSYLSGSTYNEQFF

D gene: TRBD1
J gene: TRBJ2-5
V gene: TRBV10-1
clone size: .
CDR3 DNA: TGCGCCAGCAGTGAGCCGGACAGGGGGGCGCCCGAGGTCAAAGAAGAGACCCAGTACTTC
CDR3 protein: CASSEPDRGAPEVKEETQYF

D gene: TRBD2
J gene: TRBJ2-3
V gene: TRBV19
clone size: .
CDR3 DNA: TGTGCCAGTGGAGTAGCGGGACAAGATACGCAGTATTTT
CDR3 protein: CASGVAGQDTQYF

D gene: .
J gene: TRBJ2-1
V gene: TRBV28
clone size: few
CDR3 DNA: TGTGCCAGCAGTTTCGGGGGGCTGGGGCAGTTCTTC
CDR3 protein: CASSFGGLGQFF

D gene: TRBD1
J gene: TRBJ2-7
V gene: TRBV29-1
clone size: once
CDR3 DNA: TGCAGCGGGACAGGGGGCTCCTCCTACGAGCAGTACTTC
CDR3 protein: CSGTGGSSYEQYF

D gene: .
J gene: TRBJ1-1
V gene: TRBV5-1
clone size: once
CDR3 DNA: TGCGCCAGCAGCTTGACAACCATGAACACTGAAGCTTTCTTT
CDR3 protein: CASSLTTMNTEAFF

D gene: TRBD2
J gene: TRBJ2-5
V gene: TRBV7-8
clone size: few
CDR3 DNA: TGTGCCAGCAGCCGAGGACTAGCGGGGGGTCACGAGACCCAGTACTTC
CDR3 protein: CASSRGLAGGHETQYF

D gene: TRBD1
J gene: TRBJ1-1
V gene: TRBV28
clone size: once
CDR3 DNA: TGTGCCAGCAGTTTGAGACAGGGATCGCGGTTTTACACTGAAGCTTTCTTT
CDR3 protein: CASSLRQGSRFYTEAFF

D gene: .
J gene: TRBJ1-6
V gene: TRBV11-2
clone size: .
CDR3 DNA: TGTGCCAGCAGCTTGGTACAGGATAATTCACCCCTCCACTTT
CDR3 protein: CASSLVQDNSPLHF